A single sample gave rise to the 12 T cell receptor beta chains below, sequenced in a study of T cells in Graves' hyperthyroidism and ophthalmopathy. Amplified TCR beta CDR3 regions came from RNA transcripts. A first-round RT-PCR of the TCR CDR3 used the HTBI primer set. TCRdb reprocessed the multiplex PCR reads with MiXCR, giving one entry per CDR3 protein. The sample includes approximately 480,000 distinct CDR3 sequences, less than 25% of them seen just once. Sequenced sample: blood. The source is a young man with Graves' hyperthyroidism.

This clonotype was counted once. Since a much larger clone is just one base distant, this may be a read error. The V call is TRBV13, the J call TRBJ2-5; weak D call: TRBD2 (6 bases). The CDR3 loop spans 15 amino acids. Germline V gene data show CDR1 as PRHDT and CDR2 as FYEKMQ (reference sequence). Here the CDR3 reads CASCRNGGSQETKYF. CDR3 nucleotides: TGTGCCAGCTGCCGCAACGGGGGTTCCCAAGAGACCAAGTACTTC.

This chain links TRBV6-1 with TRBJ2-7, with D perhaps TRBD1 (6 bases). Germline V CDR1 and CDR2: MNHNS, SASEGT. The CDR3 totals 15 residues. The V end was cut by 2 bases, the J end by 2 bases, with 13 bases between. The CDR3 loop reads CASSEWAGATYEQYF. The DNA of the CDR3 is TGTGCCAGCAGTGAATGGGCAGGGGCAACCTACGAGCAGTACTTC.

On this clonotype: This may stem from a read error, because a much larger clone lies one nucleotide away. The chain recombines TRBV6-1 with TRBJ2-7, with D possibly TRBD1 on 6 matching bases. The CDR3 is 15 amino acids. The V gene lost 9 bases and the J gene lost 0 bases, with 18 bases spanning the gap. Germline V gene data show CDR1 as MNHNS and CDR2 as SASEGT. CDR3 nucleotides: TGTGCCAGTGCACTCGGGACACCGATCTCCTACGAGCAGTACTTC. This encodes CASALGTPISYEQYF.

This chain joins TRBV7-8 and TRBJ1-2, with a possible D match to TRBD1 (5 bases). Germline V gene sequence: CDR1 SGHVS, CDR2 FQNEAQ. The germline V and J ends were trimmed by 1 base and 3 bases, with 12 bases remaining between them. The CDR3 consists of 15 residues. This CDR3 is CASSLGRRGHYGYTF. CDR3 sequence (DNA): TGTGCCAGCAGCTTAGGGCGGAGGGGACACTATGGCTACACCTTC.

The chain joins TRBV6-1 to TRBJ2-7; the D is unclear. Per the germline V gene, CDR1 is MNHNS and CDR2 is SASEGT. V lost 5 bases and J lost 4, with 18 bases in between. This CDR3 contains 15 residues. DNA of the CDR3: TGTGCCAGCAGTCCGGCCGGCGAGAAAAGGTACGAGCAGTACTTC. Encoded protein: CASSPAGEKRYEQYF.

This clonotype showed up many times. The genes are TRBV28 and TRBJ2-5; TRBD2 aligns across 8 bases. CDR1 and CDR2 (germline): MDHEN, SYDVKM. The CDR3 has 14 residues. J was trimmed by 5 bases and V by 5 bases; bases with no gene match: 7. CDR3 coding DNA: TGTGCCAGCAGTGCAGCGGGGGCGGGGGAGACCCAGTACTTC. It translates to CASSAAGAGETQYF. The full variable domain, with the rest looked up from reference TRBV28 and TRBJ2-5, is DVKVTQSSRYLVKRTGEKVFLECVQDMDHENMFWYRQDPGLGLRLIYFSYDVKMKEKGDIPEGYSVSREKKERFSLILESASTNQTSMYLCASSAAGAGETQYFGPGTRLLVL.

This clonotype was seen at least ten times. The V and J genes are TRBV28 and TRBJ1-1; no clear D gene. V lost 3 bases, J lost 4 bases, and 12 bases lay in between. Germline V gene data show CDR1 as MDHEN and CDR2 as SYDVKM. This CDR3 region has 14 residues. CDR3 sequence (DNA): TGTGCCAGCAGTTTCGCTTCCCTGAGCACTGAAGCTTTCTTT. This encodes CASSFASLSTEAFF.

This clonotype was seen at least ten times. Here the CDR3 DNA reads TGTGCCAGCAGTTGGGGAATTACCGGGGAGCTGTTTTTT. It encodes CASSWGITGELFF. V is TRBV12-3 or TRBV12-4 and J is TRBJ2-2, with D unresolved. The CDR3 runs 13 residues. V lost 4 bases and J 5 bases, leaving 8 bases between the germline ends.

Many counts were recorded for this clonotype. The rearrangement links TRBV6-2 or TRBV6-3 to TRBJ1-1; no definite D call. This CDR3 region has 14 residues. CDR1 is MNHEY and CDR2 is SVGEGT in the germline V gene. V dropped 7 bases and J dropped 1 base, with 13 bases sitting between them. The CDR3 region has the DNA TGTGCCAGCACCTATGGAGGGAAGAACACTGAAGCTTTCTTT. Residues: CASTYGGKNTEAFF.

The sample holds a few counts of this clonotype. The V gene is TRBV18, the J gene TRBJ2-7, with 7 bases aligning to TRBD2. The CDR3 spans 17 residues. The germline gives CDR1 KGHSH, CDR2 LQKENI. Trimming removed 1 base from V and 3 bases from J; junction bases left unmatched: 12. CDR3 amino acids: CASSPLGGVSQIYEQYF. In DNA form, the CDR3 reads TGTGCCAGCTCACCACTGGGGGGGGTATCCCAAATCTACGAGCAGTACTTC.

This clonotype was counted many times. The CDR3 region has the DNA TGTGCCAGCAGTTATTCCCGGGACAGGGGTGAAGCTAACTATGGCTACACCTTC. Amino acid sequence: CASSYSRDRGEANYGYTF. The chain has TRBV6-9 and TRBJ1-2, with 10 nucleotides matching TRBD1. The CDR3 is 18 residues long. Germline trimming cut 0 bases from V and 0 bases from J; bases unmatched to any gene: 7. CDR1 is MNHGY and CDR2 is SVAAGI in the germline V gene.

This chain uses TRBV7-2 with TRBJ1-2; D perhaps matches TRBD1 (6 bases). V lost 5 bases to trimming and J lost 0 bases, with 13 bases between them. CDR3 length equals 15 residues. Germline CDR1 reads SGHTA; CDR2 reads FQGNSA. The CDR3 reads CASSLGHTTNYGYTF. The CDR3 DNA reads TGTGCCAGCAGCCTGGGACATACCACTAACTATGGCTACACCTTC.